In its sample, the clone carrying this TCR delta chain was seen a few times. A far larger clone is only one base removed, so a read error is likely. At the DNA level, this CDR3 is encoded by other sequences in the same sample as well. Sequencing covered both gamma and delta TCR chains per sample. TCRdb redid clone calling on the multiplex PCR reads using CATT. The sample consists of 50,000 to 60,000 delta-chain clones, about 2% of them appearing once. This entry belongs to a study of γδ T cells in repeated Plasmodium falciparum infection. Study-wide context: The natural-infection arm compared Malian children under seasonal malaria with matched Australian children. Each infection was followed by sampling at 21 days, plus baseline and some pre-infection draws. Four controlled malaria infections with P. falciparum NF54 spanned 500 to 650 days.

Gammadelta T cells were flow-sorted from PBMC into Vgamma9/Vdelta2+ and Vdelta2-negative populations for bulk analysis. CDR1 TVYSNPD and CDR2 GDNSRS come from the germline V gene (reference sequence). V dropped 0 bases and J dropped 0; count of bases not matched to a gene: 28. The CDR3 is made up of 24 amino acids. V is TRDV3 and J is TRDJ1; 13 bases are a match to TRDD3. The sample consisted of gamma-delta T cells from blood. The sequence was obtained from a pool of human donors (malaria-infected and uninfected, not separated). The CDR3 region is CAFSYPSYLGDVLGDTLYTDKLIF. For the CDR3, the DNA is TGTGCCTTTAGTTACCCTTCCTACTTAGGGGATGTACTGGGGGATACGCTGTACACCGATAAACTCATCTTT.